This T cell receptor (beta chain) was sequenced in a study of cytomegalovirus exposure and HLA in healthy donors. 13 Jbeta primers and 60 Vbeta primers were used for the PCR. Some clones are missing from TCRdb's copy, which holds only in-frame ones; the method was immunoSEQ multiplex PCR. Counted here are roughly 160,000 clones, 80% occurring once; the ten biggest clones make up 1.3%. V was trimmed by 2 bases and J by 8 bases, leaving 13 bases between them. The CDR3 length is 14 residues. Germline V CDR1 and CDR2: SGHTA, FQGTGA. Specimen: PBMCs. The J gene is TRBJ2-1, the V gene TRBV7-3; tentatively, D is TRBD1 (5 bases). The receptor was isolated from a young man in good health and CMV-seronegative. The CDR3 coding sequence is TGTGCCAGCAGCTTAGCCGACAGCCGGGATGAGCAGTTCTTC. Encoded protein: CASSLADSRDEQFF.